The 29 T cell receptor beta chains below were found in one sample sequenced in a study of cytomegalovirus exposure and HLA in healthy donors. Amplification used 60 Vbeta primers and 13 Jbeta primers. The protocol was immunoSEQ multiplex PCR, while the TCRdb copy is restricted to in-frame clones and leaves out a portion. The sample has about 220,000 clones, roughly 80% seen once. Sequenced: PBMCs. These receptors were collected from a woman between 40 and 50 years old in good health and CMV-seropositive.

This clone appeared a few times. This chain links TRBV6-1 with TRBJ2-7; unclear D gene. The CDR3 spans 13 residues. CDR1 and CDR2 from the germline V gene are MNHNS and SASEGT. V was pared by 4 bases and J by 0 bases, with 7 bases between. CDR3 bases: TGTGCCAGCAGTGTCGAGAGCTCCTACGAGCAGTACTTC. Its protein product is CASSVESSYEQYF.

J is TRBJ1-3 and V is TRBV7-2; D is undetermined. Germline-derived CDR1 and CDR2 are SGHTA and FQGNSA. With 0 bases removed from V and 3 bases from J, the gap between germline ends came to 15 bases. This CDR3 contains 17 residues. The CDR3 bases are TGTGCCAGCAGCTTAGCGTTGGGGAGGGAAGGTGGAAACACCATATATTTT. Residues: CASSLALGREGGNTIYF.

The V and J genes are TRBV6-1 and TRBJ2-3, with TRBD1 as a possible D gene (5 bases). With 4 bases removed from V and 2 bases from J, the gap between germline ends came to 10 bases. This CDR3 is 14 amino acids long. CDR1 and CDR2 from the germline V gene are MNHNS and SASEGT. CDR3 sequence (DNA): TGTGCCAGCAGTGTCAGACAGAACACAGATACGCAGTATTTT. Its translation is CASSVRQNTDTQYF.

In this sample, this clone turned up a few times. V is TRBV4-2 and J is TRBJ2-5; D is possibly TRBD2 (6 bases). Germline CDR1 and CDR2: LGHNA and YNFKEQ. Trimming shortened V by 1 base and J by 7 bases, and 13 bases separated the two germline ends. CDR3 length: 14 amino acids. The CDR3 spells CASSQVPVGGTQYF. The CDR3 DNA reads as TGTGCCAGCAGCCAAGTCCCCGTCGGGGGGACCCAGTACTTC.

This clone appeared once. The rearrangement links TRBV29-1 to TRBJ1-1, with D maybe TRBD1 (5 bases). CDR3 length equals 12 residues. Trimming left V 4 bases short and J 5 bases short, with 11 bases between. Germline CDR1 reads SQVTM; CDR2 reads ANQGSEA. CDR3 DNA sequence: TGCAGCGTTGTAGACAGACAGACTGAAGCTTTCTTT. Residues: CSVVDRQTEAFF.

The CDR3 DNA reads TGTGCCAGCAGCCCCCCCGCCGGGCCCCAGCATTTT. Translating it yields CASSPPAGPQHF. The rearrangement joins TRBV7-2 to TRBJ1-5; D is unclear. The CDR3 has 12 amino acids. The V gene's germline CDR1 is SGHTA and CDR2 FQGNSA. V was trimmed by 5 bases and J by 9 bases, leaving 11 bases between them.

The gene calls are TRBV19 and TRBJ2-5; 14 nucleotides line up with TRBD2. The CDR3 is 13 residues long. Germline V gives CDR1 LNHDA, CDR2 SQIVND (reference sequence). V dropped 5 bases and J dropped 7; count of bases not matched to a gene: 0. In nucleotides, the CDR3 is TGTGCCAGTAGTGGACTAGCGGGGGGGACCCAGTACTTC. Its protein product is CASSGLAGGTQYF.

Here the CDR3 reads CASSLSKLYTYNEQFF. Here the CDR3 DNA reads TGTGCCAGCAGTTTATCGAAACTATACACCTACAATGAGCAGTTCTTC. The chain uses TRBV27 and TRBJ2-1, with D uncertain. Per germline, CDR1 MNHEY and CDR2 SMNVEV (reference sequence). This CDR3 has 16 residues. Trimming stripped 0 bases from V and 2 bases from J, with 11 bases between.

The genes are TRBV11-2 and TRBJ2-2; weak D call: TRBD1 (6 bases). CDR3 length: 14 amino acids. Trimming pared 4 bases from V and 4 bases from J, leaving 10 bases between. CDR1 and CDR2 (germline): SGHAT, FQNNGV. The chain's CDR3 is CASSWGQRTGELFF. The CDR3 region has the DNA TGTGCCAGCAGCTGGGGGCAACGCACCGGGGAGCTGTTTTTT.

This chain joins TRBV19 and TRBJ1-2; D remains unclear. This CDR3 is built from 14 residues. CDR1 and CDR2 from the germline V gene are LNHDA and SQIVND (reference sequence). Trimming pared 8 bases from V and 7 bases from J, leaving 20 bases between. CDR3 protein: CASSDRASGFGYTF. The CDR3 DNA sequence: TGTGCCAGTTCCGATAGGGCCTCGGGATTTGGCTACACCTTC.

The CDR3 protein is CASSPRQGNNYGYTF. The CDR3 nucleotides read TGTGCCAGCAGCCCCCGACAGGGGAACAACTATGGCTACACCTTC. The chain carries TRBV7-2 and TRBJ1-2; 8 nucleotides align to TRBD1. From germline, CDR1 is SGHTA and CDR2 FQGNSA. CDR3 size: 15 residues. The junction had 7 bases not matched to a gene; V was cut back by 5 bases and J by 2 bases.

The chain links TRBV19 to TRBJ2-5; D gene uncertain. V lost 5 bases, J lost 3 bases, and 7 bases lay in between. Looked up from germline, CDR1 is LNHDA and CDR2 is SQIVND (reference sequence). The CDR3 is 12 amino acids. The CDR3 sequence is CASSDREETQYF. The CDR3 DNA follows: TGTGCCAGTAGTGATCGAGAAGAGACCCAGTACTTC.

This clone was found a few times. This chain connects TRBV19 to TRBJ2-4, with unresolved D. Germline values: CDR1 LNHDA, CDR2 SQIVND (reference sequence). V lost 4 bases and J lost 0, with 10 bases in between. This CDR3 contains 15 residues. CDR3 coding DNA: TGTGCCAGTAGTACCGGCCGGGTAGCCAAAAACATTCAGTACTTC. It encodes CASSTGRVAKNIQYF. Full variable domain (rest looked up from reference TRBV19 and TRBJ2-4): DGGITQSPKYLFRKEGQNVTLSCEQNLNHDAMYWYRQDPGQGLRLIYYSQIVNDFQKGDIAEGYSVSREKKESFPLTVTSAQKNPTAFYLCASSTGRVAKNIQYFGAGTRLSVL.

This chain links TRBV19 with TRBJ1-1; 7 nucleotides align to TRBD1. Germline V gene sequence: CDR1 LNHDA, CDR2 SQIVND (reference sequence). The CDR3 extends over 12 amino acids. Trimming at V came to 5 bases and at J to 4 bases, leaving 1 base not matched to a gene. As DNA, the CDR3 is TGTGCCAGTAGTTACAGGGGCACTGAAGCTTTCTTT. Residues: CASSYRGTEAFF.

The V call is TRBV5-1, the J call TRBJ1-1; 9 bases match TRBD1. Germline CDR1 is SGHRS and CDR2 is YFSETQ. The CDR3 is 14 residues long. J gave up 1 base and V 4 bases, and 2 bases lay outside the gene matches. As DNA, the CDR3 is TGCGCCAGCAGCCAACAGGGGGCGAACACTGAAGCTTTCTTT. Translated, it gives CASSQQGANTEAFF.

CDR3 sequence (DNA): TGTGCCAGCAGCCAAGATCTGGCGGGAGCTACCTACGAGCAGTACTTC. Translated: CASSQDLAGATYEQYF. The genes are TRBV4-2 and TRBJ2-7, with TRBD2 matching over 7 bases. With V trimmed by 0 bases and J by 2 bases, 7 bases remained unmatched. This CDR3 is 16 amino acids long. Germline V gene sequence: CDR1 LGHNA, CDR2 YNFKEQ.

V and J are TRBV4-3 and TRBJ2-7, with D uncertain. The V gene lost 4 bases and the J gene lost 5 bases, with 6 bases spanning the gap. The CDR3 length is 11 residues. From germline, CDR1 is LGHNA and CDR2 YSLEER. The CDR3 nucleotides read TGCGCCAGCAGCCCTCGGGACGAGCAGTACTTC. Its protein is CASSPRDEQYF.

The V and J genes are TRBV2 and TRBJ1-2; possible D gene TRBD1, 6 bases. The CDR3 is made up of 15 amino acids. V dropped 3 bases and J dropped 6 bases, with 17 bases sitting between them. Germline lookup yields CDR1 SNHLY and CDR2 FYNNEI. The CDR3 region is CASSDKGGQVDGYTF. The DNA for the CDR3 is TGTGCCAGCAGTGACAAGGGGGGGCAAGTGGATGGCTACACCTTC. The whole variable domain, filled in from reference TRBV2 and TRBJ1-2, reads EPEVTQTPSHQVTQMGQEVILRCVPISNHLYFYWYRQILGQKVEFLVSFYNNEISEKSEIFDDQFSVERPDGSNFTLKIRSTKLEDSAMYFCASSDKGGQVDGYTFGSGTRLTVV.

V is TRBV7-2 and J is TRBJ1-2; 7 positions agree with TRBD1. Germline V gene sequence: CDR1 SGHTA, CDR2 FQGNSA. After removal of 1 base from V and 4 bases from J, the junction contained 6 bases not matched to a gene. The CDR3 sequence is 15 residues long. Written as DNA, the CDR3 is TGTGCCAGCAGCTTAGATCCACAGGGGATCTATGGCTACACCTTC. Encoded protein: CASSLDPQGIYGYTF.

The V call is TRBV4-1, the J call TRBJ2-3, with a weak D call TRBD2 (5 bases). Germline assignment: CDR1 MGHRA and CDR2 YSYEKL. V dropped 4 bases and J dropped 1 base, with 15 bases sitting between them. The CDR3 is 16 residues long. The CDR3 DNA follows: TGCGCCAGCAGCCTTTCGTCGGTGCGGGGCACAGATACGCAGTATTTT. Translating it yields CASSLSSVRGTDTQYF.

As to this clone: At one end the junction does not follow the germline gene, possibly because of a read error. In DNA form, the CDR3 reads TGTTCCAGCAGCTTTGGCGGTTACAATGAGCAGTTCTTC. Protein sequence: CSSSFGGYNEQFF. The chain links TRBV7-9 to TRBJ2-1; no clear D. The germline CDR1 and CDR2 sequences are SEHNR and FQNEAQ (reference sequence). The CDR3 runs 13 residues. The complete variable domain, with remaining parts taken from reference TRBV7-9 and TRBJ2-1, reads DTGVSQNPRHKITKRGQNVTFRCDPISEHNRLYWYRQTLGQGPEFLTYFQNEAQLEKSRLLSDRFSAERPKGSFSTLEIQRTEQGDSAMYLCSSSFGGYNEQFFGPGTRLTVL.

Here the CDR3 reads CASSQMGAAIETQYF. Here the CDR3 DNA reads TGTGCCAGCAGTCAGATGGGAGCCGCAATCGAGACCCAGTACTTC. The genes are TRBV6-5 and TRBJ2-5, with TRBD2 as a possible D gene (5 bases). The V end lost 5 bases, the J end lost 5 bases, and 18 bases lay between the germline ends. This CDR3 is built from 15 residues. Germline V gene lookup returns CDR1 MNHEY and CDR2 SVGAGI.

The CDR3 here is CASSLDRGYGYTF. Here the CDR3 DNA reads TGTGCCAGCAGCTTAGACAGGGGTTACGGCTACACCTTC. This chain links TRBV5-6 with TRBJ1-2; TRBD1 agrees at 8 bases. The germline V gene has CDR1 SGHDT and CDR2 YYEEEE. The CDR3 extends over 13 amino acids. V lost 2 bases and J lost 8; bases outside the gene matches: 5.

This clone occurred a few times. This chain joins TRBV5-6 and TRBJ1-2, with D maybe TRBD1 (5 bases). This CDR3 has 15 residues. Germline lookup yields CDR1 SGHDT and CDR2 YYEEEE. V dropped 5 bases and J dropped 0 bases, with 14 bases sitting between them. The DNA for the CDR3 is TGTGCCAGCAGACGGATGACAGCATCTAACTATGGCTACACCTTC. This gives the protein CASRRMTASNYGYTF.

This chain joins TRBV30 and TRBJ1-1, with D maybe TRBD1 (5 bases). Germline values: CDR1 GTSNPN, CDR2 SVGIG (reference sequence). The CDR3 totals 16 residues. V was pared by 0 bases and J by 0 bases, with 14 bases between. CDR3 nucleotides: TGTGCCTGGAGTGTGTCCCACAGGAGAATGAACACTGAAGCTTTCTTT. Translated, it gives CAWSVSHRRMNTEAFF.

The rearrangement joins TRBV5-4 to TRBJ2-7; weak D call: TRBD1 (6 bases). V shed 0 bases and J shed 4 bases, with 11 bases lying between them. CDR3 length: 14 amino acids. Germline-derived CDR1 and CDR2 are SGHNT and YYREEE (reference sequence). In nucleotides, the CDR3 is TGTGCCAGCAGCTTGGGCTCAGGGGTTTACGAGCAGTACTTC. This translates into CASSLGSGVYEQYF.

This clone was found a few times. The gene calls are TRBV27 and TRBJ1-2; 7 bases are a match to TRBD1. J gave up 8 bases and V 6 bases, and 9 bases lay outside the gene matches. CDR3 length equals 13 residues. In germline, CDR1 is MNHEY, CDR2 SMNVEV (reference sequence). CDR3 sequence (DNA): TGTGCCAGCAGCATGACAGGGATAGGGGGCTACACCTTC. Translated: CASSMTGIGGYTF.

This CDR3 reads CASSFGTSGHYEQYF. CDR3 in DNA: TGTGCCAGCAGTTTCGGGACTAGCGGCCACTACGAGCAGTACTTC. This chain joins TRBV27 and TRBJ2-7, with 11 bases aligning to TRBD2. This CDR3 comprises 15 residues. J gave up 3 bases and V 3 bases, and 4 bases lay outside the gene matches. Germline lookup yields CDR1 MNHEY and CDR2 SMNVEV (reference sequence).

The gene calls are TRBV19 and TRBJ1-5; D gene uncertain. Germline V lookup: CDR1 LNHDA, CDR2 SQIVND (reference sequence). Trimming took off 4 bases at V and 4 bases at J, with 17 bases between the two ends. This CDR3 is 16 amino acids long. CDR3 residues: CASSTSGGRENQPQHF. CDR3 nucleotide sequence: TGTGCCAGTAGTACCTCAGGTGGGAGGGAAAATCAGCCCCAGCATTTT.